This is a list of T cell receptor beta chains from one sample in a study of T cell changes during pregnancy in multiple sclerosis. The protocol was immunoSEQ multiplex PCR, while the TCRdb copy is restricted to in-frame clones and leaves out a portion. Of more than 70,000 clones listed, 75% to 95% are singletons. Sequencing was performed on peripheral blood, taken before pregnancy. These receptors all come from a female donor with multiple sclerosis, enrolled in a pregnancy study. The CDR3 runs from the conserved cysteine through the conserved F or W. Part of the rows lack a size; the others show once, few, many or a class for expanded clones.

V	J	size	length	CDR3
TRBV29-1	TRBJ2-7	.	14	CSVEETGVPYEQYF
TRBV29-1	TRBJ1-2	once	15	CSAGTRGQANYGYTF
TRBV11-2	TRBJ2-1	.	16	CASSLRLAGIYNEQFF
TRBV2	TRBJ2-2	.	17	CASSPPSGRTDTGELFF
TRBV18	TRBJ1-1	.	14	CASFTRSGDTEAFF
TRBV9	TRBJ2-7	.	15	CASSVAGTGFYEQYF
TRBV4-2	TRBJ2-2	.	20	CASSHQEGRGGFMNTGELFF
TRBV4-3	TRBJ2-7	.	14	CASSPQGGPYEQYF
TRBV23-1	TRBJ1-2	.	11	CASSQYRGYTF
TRBV28	TRBJ1-5	.	12	CATAQGNQPQHF
TRBV5-6	TRBJ1-6	.	18	CASSTRDRGYRSHSPLHF
TRBV9	TRBJ2-6	.	18	CASSARLAQLAGANVLTF
TRBV5-8	TRBJ1-1	.	13	CASSLVGYTEAFF
TRBV5-8	TRBJ2-1	.	16	CASSSRPGLQYNEQFF
TRBV5-6	TRBJ2-7	.	14	CASSRAGSSYEQYF
TRBV7-9	TRBJ1-2	.	14	CASSGVGQGYGYTF
TRBV29-1	TRBJ2-7	once	14	CSVVLGTGGWEQYF
TRBV7-2	TRBJ2-4	.	14	CASSGVEAKNIQYF
TRBV2	TRBJ2-5	.	14	CASSRSGRGETQYF
TRBV18	TRBJ2-7	.	16	CASSPRSRTSLYEQYF
TRBV25-1	TRBJ2-1	.	14	CASSGTQGDNEQFF
TRBV5-1	TRBJ2-1	.	14	CASGAGTVYNEQFF